This TCR beta chain was found in a study of human T cells and chemical hapten exposure. The V end lost 7 bases, the J end lost 6 bases, and 22 bases lay between the germline ends. Germline V lookup: CDR1 MDHEN, CDR2 SYDVKM. This CDR3 is built from 15 residues. The table lists this clonotype with a few counts. Its antigen is not known. Separate cDNA molecules received unique molecular identifiers, which the library attached to them. In TCRdb, the RACE reads were re-called with MiXCR into one record per CDR3 protein. The sample records 190,000 or so distinct CDR3 sequences, around 30% being singletons. Time point in this sample: pre-sensitization, week 0. Treatment: therapeutic diphenylcyclopropenone sensitization with weekly scalp DPC. The study extracted total RNA from unfractionated whole blood. Regarding the study as a whole: Clustering by CDR3 similarity yielded significantly more large clusters from expanded TCRs than controls.

This chain connects TRBV28 to TRBJ2-7, with D possibly called TRBD1 or TRBD2 (5 bases each). Sample: whole blood, taken in connection with sensitization to the hapten diphenylcyclopropenone (DPC). The source is a woman under 40 with alopecia areata. Some clones in this sample may be carry-over from other donors' samples. Here the CDR3 reads CASITQGRIDGEQYF. CDR3 DNA sequence: TGTGCCAGCATCACCCAGGGACGAATCGACGGCGAGCAGTACTTC.